These 21 T cell receptor beta chains were all obtained from the same sample, sequenced in a study of PD-L1 blockade in urothelial cancer. The data were produced by immunoSEQ multiplex PCR, yet TCRdb's version contains in-frame clones alone and is incomplete. The sample carries about 43,000 clones, around 89% recorded once. Sequences were derived from PBMCs, sampled around atezolizumab (anti-PD-L1) treatment. The source of these receptors is a woman aged 55-70 years with urothelial cancer.

This chain links TRBV4-3 with TRBJ2-1; weak D call: TRBD2 (6 bases). This CDR3 has 18 amino acids. Germline CDR1 LGHNA, CDR2 YSLEER. Trimming left V 0 bases short and J 1 base short, with 16 bases between. CDR3 bases: TGCGCCAGCAGCCAAGATAAGTGGTTAGCGGAGTCCTACAATGAGCAGTTCTTC. Translating gives CASSQDKWLAESYNEQFF.

This chain links TRBV4-3 with TRBJ2-7; D unresolved. Per germline, CDR1 LGHNA and CDR2 YSLEER. The CDR3 covers 14 residues. V lost 1 base, J lost 0 bases, and 7 bases lay in between. CDR3 DNA: TGCGCCAGCAGCCAAGCACAGAACTCCTACGAGCAGTACTTC. Protein product: CASSQAQNSYEQYF.

The genes are TRBV27 and TRBJ2-5; 16 positions agree with TRBD2. V shed 4 bases, J shed 11 bases, and the junction held 10 bases outside the gene matches. CDR3 length: 16 amino acids. Looked up from germline, CDR1 is MNHEY and CDR2 is SMNVEV (reference sequence). DNA of the CDR3: TGTGCCAGCAGTTCCGCCCGGGGACTAGCGGGGGGGGAACAGTACTTC. Translated, it gives CASSSARGLAGGEQYF.

The V gene is TRBV5-1, the J gene TRBJ1-2; weak D call: TRBD1 (5 bases). CDR3 length: 14 amino acids. CDR1 and CDR2 (germline): SGHRS, YFSETQ. V gave up 2 bases and J gave up 8 bases, with 16 bases separating them. This CDR3 is CASSFRGGGRGYTF. In nucleotides, the CDR3 is TGCGCCAGCAGCTTCCGCGGGGGGGGACGAGGCTACACCTTC.

J is TRBJ1-4 and V is TRBV2; D possibly corresponds to TRBD1 (6 bases). The V gene lost 7 bases and the J gene lost 0 bases, with 9 bases spanning the gap. The CDR3 has 14 residues. Per the germline V gene, CDR1 is SNHLY and CDR2 is FYNNEI. CDR3 nucleotide sequence: TGTGCCAGCATTCCAGGGGCAACTAATGAAAAACTGTTTTTT. Translation: CASIPGATNEKLFF. Together with reference TRBV2 and TRBJ1-4, the CDR3 gives the full variable domain: EPEVTQTPSHQVTQMGQEVILRCVPISNHLYFYWYRQILGQKVEFLVSFYNNEISEKSEIFDDQFSVERPDGSNFTLKIRSTKLEDSAMYFCASIPGATNEKLFFGSGTQLSVL.

This rearrangement joins TRBV7-9 to TRBJ2-7; the D is unclear. The CDR3 is made up of 13 amino acids. The germline V gene encodes CDR1 SEHNR and CDR2 FQNEAQ (reference sequence). The V gene lost 7 bases and the J gene lost 3 bases, with 13 bases spanning the gap. The CDR3 DNA follows: TGTGCCAGCACCCTTCCCGCCGGCTACGAGCAGTACTTC. Amino acids: CASTLPAGYEQYF.

V usage is TRBV2 and J usage is TRBJ1-4; tentatively, D is TRBD1 (5 bases). Deletions cut 2 bases from V and 5 bases from J, with 9 bases between. CDR1 is SNHLY, CDR2 FYNNEI, per germline. CDR3 length: 14 residues. CDR3 bases: TGTGCCAGCAGTGAATTGACAGCGAATGAAAAACTGTTTTTT. It encodes CASSELTANEKLFF.

V usage is TRBV29-1 and J usage is TRBJ1-2, with 7 bases that match TRBD1. This CDR3 has 13 amino acids. Unmatched junction bases numbered 4, after V lost 3 bases and J lost 3 bases. Germline V gene sequence: CDR1 SQVTM, CDR2 ANQGSEA. The CDR3 here is CSVEEGQDYGYTF. DNA for the CDR3: TGCAGCGTTGAGGAAGGACAGGACTATGGCTACACCTTC.

This clone was picked up a small number of times. This chain links TRBV7-2 with TRBJ2-2; possible D gene TRBD1, 7 bases. V was shortened by 1 base and J by 13 bases, with 13 bases between the two germline ends. This CDR3 comprises 13 residues. The germline V gene encodes CDR1 SGHTA and CDR2 FQGNSA. The CDR3 DNA reads TGTGCCAGCAGCTTAGGCGGGACAGATCGGCTGTTTTTT. Translating gives CASSLGGTDRLFF.

The chain links TRBV29-1 to TRBJ2-7; D might be TRBD1 (6 bases). Germline assignment: CDR1 SQVTM and CDR2 ANQGSEA. The CDR3 has 13 amino acids. Trimming pared 5 bases from V and 3 bases from J, leaving 14 bases between. The CDR3 region is CSVRGDRNYEQYF. In DNA form, the CDR3 reads TGCAGCGTTAGGGGCGACAGGAACTACGAGCAGTACTTC.

As concerns this clone: The junction departs from germline at one end; a sequencing error may be responsible. This sample includes further DNA sequences coding for the same CDR3. The V call is TRBV25-1, the J call TRBJ2-5, with a possible D match to TRBD2 (6 bases). This CDR3 has 14 residues. Germline V gene data show CDR1 as MGHDK and CDR2 as SYGVNS. CDR3 bases: TGTGCCAGCACTCCCGGGAGCTACCAGGAGACCCAGTACTTC. It yields the protein CASTPGSYQETQYF.

The chain couples TRBV19 to TRBJ2-1; D not certain. This CDR3 contains 13 residues. V shed 4 bases and J shed 1 base, with 5 bases lying between them. Germline V gives CDR1 LNHDA, CDR2 SQIVND (reference sequence). Written as DNA, the CDR3 is TGTGCCAGTAGTAGCGAATCCTACAATGAGCAGTTCTTC. Translating gives CASSSESYNEQFF.

This clone was found once. This chain joins TRBV4-3 and TRBJ2-7, with D possibly matching TRBD2 (5 bases). There are 16 residues in the CDR3. Trimming cost V 1 base and J 2 bases, with 15 bases left between them. Germline CDR1 reads LGHNA; CDR2 reads YSLEER. The CDR3 loop reads CASSQGRRPSPYEQYF. The CDR3 DNA is TGCGCCAGCAGCCAAGGGAGGAGGCCGAGCCCCTACGAGCAGTACTTC.

This chain joins TRBV5-4 and TRBJ1-2; D possibly corresponds to TRBD1 (5 bases). Deletions cut 3 bases from V and 8 bases from J, with 11 bases between. The CDR3 has 12 residues. CDR1 and CDR2 from the germline V gene are SGHNT and YYREEE (reference sequence). CDR3 residues: CASSSTESGYTF. The CDR3 coding sequence is TGTGCCAGCAGCTCGACAGAATCGGGCTACACCTTC.

In this sample, this clone turned up once. V usage is TRBV7-6 and J usage is TRBJ2-2; possibly TRBD1 for D (6 bases). Trimming pared 5 bases from V and 8 bases from J, leaving 21 bases between. This CDR3 region has 16 residues. From germline, CDR1 is SGHVS and CDR2 FNYEAQ. The CDR3 here is CASSHILDRTRGELFF. As DNA, the CDR3 is TGTGCCAGCAGCCACATTCTCGACAGGACTCGAGGGGAGCTGTTTTTT.

V and J are TRBV19 and TRBJ2-1; 7 nucleotides line up with TRBD2. V lost 7 bases, J lost 4 bases, and 7 bases stayed unmatched. The germline CDR1 and CDR2 sequences are LNHDA and SQIVND (reference sequence). The CDR3 has 14 residues. This CDR3 is CASTASGPYNEQFF. For the CDR3, the DNA is TGTGCCAGTACCGCTAGCGGACCATACAATGAGCAGTTCTTC.

In its sample, this clone was seen once. This chain links TRBV11-2 with TRBJ2-5, with 8 bases matching TRBD2. CDR3 size: 18 residues. The V gene end was trimmed by 1 base and the J gene end by 6 bases; junction bases not matched to a gene: 16. Germline V lookup: CDR1 SGHAT, CDR2 FQNNGV. The CDR3 DNA follows: TGTGCCAGCAGCTTAGGTCCGACTAGCGAACCCTTTAAAAAGACCCAGTACTTC. Protein sequence: CASSLGPTSEPFKKTQYF.

V usage is TRBV5-4 and J usage is TRBJ2-7; TRBD2 matches at 10 bases. The CDR3 is 15 residues long. From germline, CDR1 is SGHNT and CDR2 YYREEE (reference sequence). V was pared by 5 bases and J by 4 bases, with 9 bases of the junction left unmatched. CDR3 residues: CASSTPEAGGYEQYF. The CDR3 DNA reads as TGTGCCAGCAGTACCCCCGAAGCGGGGGGGTACGAGCAGTACTTC. The full variable domain, in which reference TRBV5-4 and TRBJ2-7 provide the parts outside the CDR3, is ETGVTQSPTHLIKTRGQQVTLRCSSQSGHNTVSWYQQALGQGPQFIFQYYREEENGRGNFPPRFSGLQFPNYSSELNVNALELDDSALYLCASSTPEAGGYEQYFGPGTRLTVT.

This sequence joins TRBV6-5 and TRBJ2-4; 9 nucleotides line up with TRBD1. Germline V CDR1 and CDR2: MNHEY, SVGAGI. This CDR3 comprises 13 residues. The junction had 4 bases not matched to a gene; V was cut back by 7 bases and J by 6 bases. Here the CDR3 DNA reads TGTGCCAGCAAAGGGACAGGGAGAAACATTCAGTACTTC. Translating it yields CASKGTGRNIQYF.

The chain employs TRBV9 and TRBJ2-1; a possible D gene is TRBD2 (6 bases). Germline CDR1 reads SGDLS; CDR2 reads YYNGEE. V lost 4 bases, J lost 4 bases, and 27 bases lay in between. The CDR3 spans 19 residues. Here the CDR3 DNA reads TGTGCCAGCAGCCCTAGACCCATCTTATCGGCGGGGCCATACAATGAGCAGTTCTTC. It encodes CASSPRPILSAGPYNEQFF.

The V call is TRBV28, the J call TRBJ2-4; 9 bases fit TRBD1. This CDR3 comprises 15 residues. The ends lost 5 bases at V and 6 bases at J; junction bases unmatched: 8. The V gene's germline CDR1 is MDHEN and CDR2 SYDVKM. Written as DNA, the CDR3 is TGTGCCAGCAGTCTAACACAGGGGGCCCTAAACATTCAGTACTTC. Residues: CASSLTQGALNIQYF.